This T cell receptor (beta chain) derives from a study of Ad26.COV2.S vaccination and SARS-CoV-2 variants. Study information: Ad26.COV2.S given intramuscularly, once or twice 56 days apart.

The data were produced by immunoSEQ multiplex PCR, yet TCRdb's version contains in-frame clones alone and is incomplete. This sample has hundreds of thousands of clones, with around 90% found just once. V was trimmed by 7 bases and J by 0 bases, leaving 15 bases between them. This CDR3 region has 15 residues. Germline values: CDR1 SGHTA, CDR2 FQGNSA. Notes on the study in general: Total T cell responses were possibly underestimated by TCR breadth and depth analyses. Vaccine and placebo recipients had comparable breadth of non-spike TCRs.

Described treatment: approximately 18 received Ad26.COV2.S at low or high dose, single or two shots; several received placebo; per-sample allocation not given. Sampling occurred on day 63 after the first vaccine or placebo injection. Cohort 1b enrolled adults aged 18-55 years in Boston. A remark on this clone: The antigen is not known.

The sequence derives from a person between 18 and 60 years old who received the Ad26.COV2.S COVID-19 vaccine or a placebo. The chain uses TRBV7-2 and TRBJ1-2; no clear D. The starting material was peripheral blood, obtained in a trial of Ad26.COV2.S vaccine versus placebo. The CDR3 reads CASTQRAATNYGYTF. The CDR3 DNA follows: TGTGCCAGCACCCAAAGGGCGGCCACTAACTATGGCTACACCTTC.